These T cell receptor beta chains were read from a single sample in a study of tissue T cells after allogeneic stem cell transplantation. Assay used: immunoSEQ multiplex PCR; TCRdb lists only in-frame clones, some missing. Of over 2,000 clones listed, roughly 70% are singletons. Sequencing used ileal tissue, obtained at autopsy. All receptors come from a male patient aged 60 or older with steroid-refractory graft-versus-host disease after an allogeneic stem cell transplant. Some T cells may be provided by the graft donor. The CDR3 runs from the conserved cysteine through the conserved F or W. D genes are given only for firm matches. For some rows the clone size is stated as once, few or many, or as a class when expanded; others skip it.

v_call	d_call	j_call	clone_size	cdr3_aa	cdr3_nt
TRBV6-5	TRBD2	TRBJ2-2	once	CASSYLAGTGELFF	TGTGCCAGCAGTTATCTAGCGGGGACCGGGGAGCTGTTTTTT
TRBV7-9	.	TRBJ1-5	.	CASSFGERDNQPQHF	TGTGCCAGCAGCTTTGGTGAAAGAGATAATCAGCCCCAGCATTTT
TRBV9	.	TRBJ2-3	.	CASSVGGSGGTDTQYF	TGTGCCAGCAGCGTAGGGGGGTCTGGGGGCACAGATACGCAGTATTTT
TRBV5-5	.	TRBJ1-1	.	CASSLEGLLTEAFF	TGTGCCAGCAGCTTGGAAGGGCTTTTGACTGAAGCTTTCTTT
TRBV6-5	.	TRBJ2-3	.	CASRKNADTQYF	TGTGCCAGCAGGAAAAATGCAGATACGCAGTATTTT
TRBV5-8	.	TRBJ1-1	large	CASSRHLGTEAFF	TGTGCCAGCAGCCGCCATCTAGGGACTGAAGCTTTCTTT
TRBV5-4	.	TRBJ2-1	.	CASSLAHEQFF	TGTGCCAGCAGCTTGGCCCATGAGCAGTTCTTC
TRBV6-6	.	TRBJ2-2	.	CASSPRINTGELFF	TGTGCCAGCAGTCCAAGAATAAACACCGGGGAGCTGTTTTTT
TRBV12-3/TRBV12-4	TRBD1	TRBJ2-7	few	CASSSGGYEQYF	TGTGCCAGCAGTTCAGGGGGCTACGAGCAGTACTTC
TRBV5-1	.	TRBJ2-3	few	CASSYRDSPGNTQYF	TGCGCCAGCTCGTACCGGGACTCTCCGGGCAATACGCAGTATTTT
TRBV5-4	.	TRBJ2-7	.	CASSLAYGNYEQYF	TGTGCCAGCAGCTTGGCTTACGGGAACTACGAGCAGTACTTC
TRBV18	TRBD1	TRBJ1-4	few	CASSPGGRSEKLFF	TGTGCCAGCTCCCCAGGGGGCAGGTCTGAAAAACTGTTTTTT
TRBV10-2	.	TRBJ1-1	.	CASRRSAGNTEAFF	TGCGCCAGCAGGAGGTCCGCAGGGAACACTGAAGCTTTCTTT
TRBV6-2/TRBV6-3	TRBD2	TRBJ2-3	.	CASSLGLAATDTQYF	TGTGCCAGCAGTTTGGGACTAGCGGCCACAGATACGCAGTATTTT
TRBV4-3	.	TRBJ1-6	.	CASSQDYGSPLHF	TGCGCCAGCAGCCAAGATTATGGGTCACCCCTCCACTTT
TRBV7-2	TRBD1	TRBJ2-6	.	CASTQGVGAGANVLTF	TGTGCCAGCACCCAGGGGGTAGGGGCTGGGGCCAACGTCCTGACTTTC
TRBV5-8	.	TRBJ2-7	.	CASSRDFFPYEQYF	TGTGCCAGCAGCAGGGACTTCTTCCCCTACGAGCAGTACTTC
TRBV19	TRBD1	TRBJ2-1	.	CASSIDRTGGEQFF	TGTGCCAGTAGTATAGATAGGACAGGGGGCGAGCAGTTCTTC
TRBV18	.	TRBJ2-5	once	CASSPPANGETQYF	TGTGCCAGCTCACCGCCTGCTAACGGGGAGACCCAGTACTTC
TRBV4-1	.	TRBJ2-7	few	CASSLDRGPAYEQYF	TGCGCCAGCAGCCTCGACCGCGGGCCTGCCTACGAGCAGTACTTC
TRBV11-2	.	TRBJ1-6	.	CASRVGRSNSPLHF	TGTGCCAGCAGGGTTGGGAGATCCAATTCACCCCTCCACTTT
TRBV6-6	.	TRBJ1-6	large	CASSYVGFNSPLHF	TGTGCCAGCAGTTACGTGGGTTTTAATTCACCCCTCCACTTT
TRBV12-3/TRBV12-4	.	TRBJ2-7	.	CASSPAGYEQYF	TGTGCCAGCAGCCCAGCCGGCTACGAGCAGTACTTC
TRBV6-1	.	TRBJ1-4	.	CASSDGGRQGEKLFF	TGTGCCAGCAGTGACGGGGGGAGGCAGGGTGAAAAACTGTTTTTT
TRBV14	.	TRBJ2-6	.	CASSRELLSGANVLTF	TGTGCCAGCAGCCGAGAGTTACTCTCTGGGGCCAACGTCCTGACTTTC
TRBV2	TRBD1	TRBJ1-3	few	CASGQGTYTIYF	TGTGCCAGTGGACAGGGGACTTACACCATATATTTT
TRBV7-2	.	TRBJ2-7	.	CASSLAAALLTHYEQYF	TGTGCCAGCAGCTTAGCAGCGGCCCTCCTAACTCACTACGAGCAGTACTTC
TRBV27	.	TRBJ2-1	few	CASSQDRNDNEQFF	TGTGCCAGCAGTCAGGACCGGAATGACAATGAGCAGTTCTTC
TRBV24-1	.	TRBJ2-2	large	CATSPSGINTGELFF	TGTGCCACCAGCCCCTCGGGGATAAACACCGGGGAGCTGTTTTTT
TRBV4-2	.	TRBJ1-2	.	CASSDSGARYGYTF	TGTGCCAGCAGCGATTCTGGGGCGAGGTATGGCTACACCTTC
TRBV7-8	.	TRBJ1-2	few	CASTLNNGGGYTF	TGTGCCAGCACCCTGAACAACGGTGGCGGCTACACCTTC
TRBV4-3	.	TRBJ1-4	.	CASSQDGGLGEKLFF	TGCGCCAGCAGCCAAGATGGGGGGCTGGGGGAAAAACTGTTTTTT
TRBV7-2	.	TRBJ2-1	.	CASSLPSINEQFF	TGTGCCAGCAGCTTACCTAGCATCAATGAGCAGTTCTTC
TRBV28	.	TRBJ2-7	once	CASSPISYEQYF	TGTGCCAGCAGTCCCATCAGCTACGAGCAGTACTTC
TRBV18	TRBD1	TRBJ2-7	.	CASSPGTADEQYF	TGTGCCAGCTCACCCGGGACAGCCGACGAGCAGTACTTC
TRBV25-1	.	TRBJ1-1	few	CARNRYTEAFF	TGTGCCAGAAACAGATACACTGAAGCTTTCTTT
TRBV11-3	.	TRBJ2-3	.	CASSRTTRNLRADTQYF	TGTGCCAGCAGCCGCACTACCCGGAATCTAAGGGCAGATACGCAGTATTTT